This T cell receptor (beta chain) was identified in a study of blood T cell repertoires in COVID-19. Looking at the study overall: PBMCs, B-cell-depleted T cells, or T cells provided the cDNA or gDNA that made up the material.

Study processing details: The assay estimated nucleated cells by amplifying reference gene primers. Generated by immunoSEQ multiplex PCR, the TCRdb table keeps only in-frame clones and is missing some. D and trimming were read from the DNA, whereas the V and J calls and clone size are those reported in that table. The sample records over 75,000 clones, approximately 89% being singletons. The length of the CDR3 is 15 residues. Per the germline V gene, CDR1 is SGHNT and CDR2 is YYREEE (reference sequence). V was trimmed by 0 bases and J by 7 bases, leaving 14 bases between them. This clone was counted a single time.

Sample: peripheral blood. The TCR originated in a woman over 75 with active COVID-19. This chain joins TRBV5-4 and TRBJ2-1, with unresolved D. The CDR3 reads CASSLVGTLVNEQFF. For the CDR3, the DNA is TGTGCCAGCAGCTTGGTTGGTACCCTAGTTAATGAGCAGTTCTTC.